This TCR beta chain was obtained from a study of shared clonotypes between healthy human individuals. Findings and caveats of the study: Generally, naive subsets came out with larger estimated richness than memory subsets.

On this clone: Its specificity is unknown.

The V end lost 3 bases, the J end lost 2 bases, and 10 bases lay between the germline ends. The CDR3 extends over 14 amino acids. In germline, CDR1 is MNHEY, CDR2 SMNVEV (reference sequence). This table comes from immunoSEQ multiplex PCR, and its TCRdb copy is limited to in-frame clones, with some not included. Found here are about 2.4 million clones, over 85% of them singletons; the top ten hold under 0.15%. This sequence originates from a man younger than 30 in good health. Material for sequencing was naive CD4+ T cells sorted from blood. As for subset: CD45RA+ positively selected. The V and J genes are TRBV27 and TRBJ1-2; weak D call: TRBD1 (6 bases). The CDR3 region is CASSFADRNYGYTF. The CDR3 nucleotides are TGTGCCAGCAGTTTCGCCGACAGGAACTATGGCTACACCTTC.